The T cell receptor (beta chain) under discussion was sequenced for a study of CD8+ T cells in alopecia areata. Study-wide context: Treated patients swallowed 5 to 10 mg of oral tofacitinib twice daily.

A FACSAria was used to sort CD4+ and CD8+ T cells. These cells came from PBMCs. Overall study results and limits: Besides other cells, scalp samples also yield sequences of resident alphabeta T cells from normal skin.

CDR1 LGHNA and CDR2 YNFKEQ come from the germline V gene. V was shortened by 5 bases and J by 2 bases, with 12 bases between the two germline ends. This CDR3 is built from 14 residues. With regard to this clone: Its target is not known.

Following RNA extraction, reverse transcription yielded cDNA that acted as the sequencing template. The data were produced by immunoSEQ multiplex PCR, yet TCRdb's version contains in-frame clones alone and is incomplete. The sample gives fewer than 150,000 clones, 35% to 40% of which show up once; approximately 3.3% is in the top ten. The chain links TRBV4-2 to TRBJ1-2; no clear D gene. What was sequenced was CD4+ T cells sorted from blood. The sequence was collected from a human donor with alopecia areata. As DNA, the CDR3 is TGTGCCAGCAGCTCCGATGGAGAGAACTATGGCTACACCTTC. It yields the protein CASSSDGENYGYTF.